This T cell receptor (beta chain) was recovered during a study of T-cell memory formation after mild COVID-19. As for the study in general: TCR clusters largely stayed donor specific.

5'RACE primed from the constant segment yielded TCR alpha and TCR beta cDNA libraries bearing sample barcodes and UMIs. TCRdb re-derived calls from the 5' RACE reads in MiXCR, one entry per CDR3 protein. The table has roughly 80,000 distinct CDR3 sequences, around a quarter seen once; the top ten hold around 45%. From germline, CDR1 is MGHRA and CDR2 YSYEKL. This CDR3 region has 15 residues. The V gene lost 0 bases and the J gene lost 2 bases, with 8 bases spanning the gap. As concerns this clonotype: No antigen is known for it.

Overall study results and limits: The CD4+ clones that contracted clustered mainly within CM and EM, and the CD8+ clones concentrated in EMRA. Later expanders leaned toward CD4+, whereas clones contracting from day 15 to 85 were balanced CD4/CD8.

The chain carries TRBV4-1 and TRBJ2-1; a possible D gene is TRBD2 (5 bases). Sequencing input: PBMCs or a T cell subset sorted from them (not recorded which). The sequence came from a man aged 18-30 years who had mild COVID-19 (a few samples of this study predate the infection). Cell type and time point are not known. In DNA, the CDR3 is TGCGCCAGCAGCCAAGACGGGGTAACCTACAATGAGCAGTTCTTC. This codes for CASSQDGVTYNEQFF.